The entry that follows covers one TCR beta chain sequence. This entry belongs to a study of CD8 T cells in Susac syndrome. Study details: The sequenced Susac syndrome patients included more than five who had clinically active disease and about 8 who were in remission. There were Susac syndrome patients who were therapy-naive at blood draw, others on corticosteroids, and others on intravenous immunoglobulin alone.

CD8+ and CD4+ T cells taken from blood had their TCR beta sequenced. The CDR3 is made up of 13 amino acids. The V gene's germline CDR1 is SGHAT and CDR2 FQNNGV. V trimming: 2 bases; J trimming: 4 bases; junction bases outside the gene matches: 1. RNA totalling about 0.5 to 1 ug underwent reverse transcription with random hexamers. Amplification of TCR beta CDR3 across 54 Vbeta and 13 Jbeta was performed with immunoSEQ multiplex PCR. TCRdb used MiXCR to reprocess the immunoSEQ multiplex PCR reads, holding one entry per CDR3 protein. This sample has a few hundred thousand distinct CDR3 sequences, with 85% to 95% found just once.

The rearrangement uses TRBV11-2 and TRBJ2-5; 7 nucleotides match TRBD1. This clonotype originated in a human donor with Susac syndrome. The sequencing input was CD4+ T cells from PBMCs. The CDR3 region is CASSLRQGETQYF. The CDR3 DNA sequence: TGTGCCAGCAGCTTACGACAGGGAGAGACCCAGTACTTC.